Following are 3 T cell receptor beta chains from one sample sequenced in a study of control samples from healthy donors and cancer patients. The table came from immunoSEQ multiplex PCR; TCRdb's copy has only in-frame clones and leaves some out. The data contain about 130,000 clones, roughly 94% of them singletons. The sample taken for sequencing was PBMCs. These receptors all come from a man in his sixties with colorectal cancer.

The chain recombines TRBV18 with TRBJ2-5; TRBD1 agrees at 9 bases. The CDR3 covers 16 residues. V was clipped by 4 bases and J by 4 bases; unmatched bases: 10. Looked up from germline, CDR1 is KGHSH and CDR2 is LQKENI. DNA for the CDR3: TGTGCCAGCTCACGCCCGCAACAGGGGGCGGGAGAGACCCAGTACTTC. Its translation: CASSRPQQGAGETQYF.

This clone was seen once. The chain joins TRBV7-2 to TRBJ2-1; D tentatively fits TRBD1 or TRBD2 (6 bases each). V lost 5 bases, J lost 5 bases, and 13 bases lay in between. Germline V gives CDR1 SGHTA, CDR2 FQGNSA. The CDR3 totals 14 residues. The CDR3 sequence is CASSLERGHNEQFF. CDR3 nucleotides: TGTGCCAGCAGCCTAGAACGGGGGCACAATGAGCAGTTCTTC.

This chain links TRBV27 with TRBJ1-2; possibly TRBD1 for D (5 bases). Trimming cost V 2 bases and J 1 base, with 14 bases left between them. This CDR3 has 16 amino acids. Germline CDR1 reads MNHEY; CDR2 reads SMNVEV (reference sequence). The CDR3, as DNA: TGTGCCAGCAGTTTACGGCCAGGGAACCATAACTATGGCTACACCTTC. It translates to CASSLRPGNHNYGYTF.